These 7 T cell receptor beta chains came from one sample sequenced in a study of beta chain features in type 1 diabetes. Every bit of the isolated RNA underwent reverse transcription, so sequencing read expressed TCRB transcripts. Profiled with immunoSEQ multiplex PCR; TCRdb holds only in-frame clones, not every one. Of under 450,000 clones listed, about 15% are singletons. Sequencing was done on a sample of naive CD4+ T cells from blood. These receptors were obtained from a man aged 25 to 40 in good health.

The table lists this clone with a few counts. This chain connects TRBV9 to TRBJ1-1, with D perhaps TRBD1 (6 bases). Germline values: CDR1 SGDLS, CDR2 YYNGEE. Deletions cut 0 bases from V and 10 bases from J, with 13 bases between. The CDR3 extends over 13 amino acids. The CDR3 loop is CASSVGAETGAFF. Here the CDR3 DNA reads TGTGCCAGCAGCGTAGGCGCGGAGACAGGAGCTTTCTTT.

This clone turned up a few times. This chain uses TRBV7-3 with TRBJ2-1; either TRBD1 or TRBD2 may supply D (6 bases each). Trimming stripped 4 bases from V and 3 bases from J, with 13 bases between. Germline V gene data show CDR1 as SGHTA and CDR2 as FQGTGA. This CDR3 region has 15 residues. The CDR3 loop is CASSSGAGHYNEQFF. In DNA, the CDR3 is TGTGCCAGCAGCTCTGGGGCGGGACACTACAATGAGCAGTTCTTC.

This clone appeared a few times. The chain combines TRBV4-1 with TRBJ2-5; D might be TRBD1 (5 bases). This CDR3 has 15 residues. CDR1 and CDR2 (germline): MGHRA, YSYEKL. V shed 0 bases and J shed 7 bases, with 15 bases lying between them. This CDR3 is CASSQDPGFGWTQYF. DNA for the CDR3: TGCGCCAGCAGCCAAGATCCAGGGTTCGGTTGGACCCAGTACTTC.

Here the CDR3 DNA reads TGCAGCGTTGAGAAGAGCTCCAGGGAGACCCAGTACTTC. This translates into CSVEKSSRETQYF. J is TRBJ2-5 and V is TRBV29-1; D is undetermined. This CDR3 region has 13 residues. Trimming removed 3 bases from V and 5 bases from J, with 13 bases in between. The germline CDR1 and CDR2 sequences are SQVTM and ANQGSEA.

The chain has TRBV30 and TRBJ1-1, with 7 nucleotides matching TRBD1. The V gene's germline CDR1 is GTSNPN and CDR2 SVGIG (reference sequence). This CDR3 region has 11 residues. Trimming removed 3 bases from V and 8 bases from J; junction bases left unmatched: 3. CDR3 protein: CAWSVTGEAFF. In nucleotides, the CDR3 is TGTGCCTGGAGCGTGACAGGGGAAGCTTTCTTT.

The CDR3 loop is CASSQSGGPYGYTF. The CDR3 coding sequence is TGCGCCAGCAGCCAATCCGGGGGCCCCTATGGCTACACCTTC. The chain recombines TRBV4-3 with TRBJ1-2; D possibly corresponds to TRBD1 (6 bases). The CDR3 covers 14 residues. Trimming took 2 bases from V and 4 from J, leaving 11 bases between them. CDR1 and CDR2 (germline): LGHNA, YSLEER.

This clone was observed a handful of times. This chain joins TRBV5-4 and TRBJ2-7; 12 bases line up with TRBD2. The junction had 4 bases not matched to a gene; V was cut back by 3 bases and J by 6 bases. CDR1 and CDR2 (germline): SGHNT, YYREEE (reference sequence). The CDR3 has 14 amino acids. This CDR3 reads CASSSSGRVSEQYV. The CDR3 region has the DNA TGTGCCAGCAGCTCTAGCGGGAGGGTTTCCGAGCAGTACGTC.